This T cell receptor (beta chain) was sequenced for a study of cytomegalovirus exposure and HLA in healthy donors. This CDR3 region has 15 residues. Germline CDR1 reads SGHTA; CDR2 reads FQGNSA. The V end lost 3 bases, the J end lost 6 bases, and 18 bases lay between the germline ends. Donors likely had unrecorded immune exposures despite being nominally healthy when sampled. Researchers ran the PCR with 60 Vbeta and 13 Jbeta primers. Clones were read by immunoSEQ multiplex PCR, and TCRdb kept only the in-frame ones, dropping some. The sample totals some 60,000 clones. This TCR came from a male donor in good health and CMV-seronegative. The chain is built from TRBV7-2 and TRBJ2-7; D is possibly TRBD1 (5 bases). Sequenced: PBMCs. The chain's CDR3 is CASSLESRVEGEQYF. The CDR3 bases are TGTGCCAGCAGCTTGGAGAGCAGGGTAGAAGGCGAGCAGTACTTC.